This TCR beta chain appears in the sequencing data of a study of vaccination and CD4 T cells after COVID-19. Oncomine TCR Beta short-read sequencing was applied to DNA from cultured CD4+ T cells. TCRdb called the PCR reads again in MiXCR, with one record for every CDR3 protein. The table has more than 4,500 distinct CDR3 sequences, less than 35% seen once. For this clonotype: Its matching antigen is unknown.

Specified treatment: roughly 11-day PBMC culture with coronavirus spike peptide pools or control peptides (ViraFEST assay). An unexposed donor provided the CD4+ T cells, which were collected before the COVID-19 pandemic (2011-2018). ViraFEST expanded antigen-specific T cells with peptide pools, then sequenced TCRs. V dropped 0 bases and J dropped 7 bases, with 9 bases sitting between them. Germline V gives CDR1 LNHNV, CDR2 YYDKDF (reference sequence). The CDR3 is 14 residues long. Study-level results: The cohort comprised relatively few convalescent patients, and no early post-infection timepoints were analyzed.

Sample: CD4+ T cells from blood, cultured in vitro. The source of this sequence is a human donor in good health. V is TRBV15 and J is TRBJ1-4, with D perhaps matching TRBD1 (5 bases). The CDR3 DNA sequence: TGTGCCACCAGCAGAGAGCAGGGTCCTGAAAAACTGTTTTTT. It codes for CATSREQGPEKLFF.